This TCR beta chain was captured in a study of vaccination effects on CD4 cells after COVID-19. Antigen-specific CD4+ T cells were expanded (with viral peptide pools) by the ViraFEST assay ahead of sequencing. Following culture for about ten days, CD4+ T cells were isolated. Neither prior SARS-CoV-2 infection nor positive nucleocapsid antibodies were present in the vaccine recipients. Over 1.5 million PBMC per well were cultured with 10 IU/ml IL-2 and around 9.4 ug/ml peptides. The CDR3 is made up of 13 amino acids. Per the germline V gene, CDR1 is SQVTM and CDR2 is ANQGSEA. V shed 4 bases and J 4 bases; nucleotides not matched to a gene: 2. About this clone: What it binds is not known.

Broader study findings: Marked clonal contraction of both clone types appeared late after vaccination. Within healthy vaccinees, only 1 of 255 vaccine-induced clones displayed cross-reactivity with common cold coronaviruses.

Sequencing was performed with immunoSEQ multiplex PCR; in TCRdb, only in-frame clones are kept and a portion is missing. There are tens of thousands of clones in the sample; 55% to 75% occur only once, and around an eighth lies in the top ten. The genes are TRBV29-1 and TRBJ2-1; 9 nucleotides match TRBD2. The sequence came from a human donor who received a COVID-19 vaccine. Sequencing used CD4+ T cells from PBMCs cultured with HCoV-OC43 spike peptides, obtained before COVID-19 vaccination. This sample's subset: HCoV-OC43 spike overlapping peptide pool stimulation. CDR3 sequence (DNA): TGCAGCGTTGGCGGGAGGGCTTACAATGAGCAGTTCTTC. Translated, it gives CSVGGRAYNEQFF.